This TCR beta chain was recovered during a study of neoadjuvant anti-PD-1 for oral cavity cancer. Study information: Patients without progression received a fourth nivolumab dose around day 43, then surgical resection on days 50-56.

Overall study findings and caveats: After neoadjuvant nivolumab, PBMC T cell clonality was significantly higher in non-responders than responders.

A note on this clone: Its antigen is still unknown.

Most PBMC samples had 480 ng input DNA in six replicates. Repertoires were generated with immunoSEQ multiplex PCR, while TCRdb's copy carries only in-frame clones and drops some. The sample carries more than 6,500 clones, around 77% recorded once. Cohort: HPV-negative, locally advanced oral cavity squamous cell carcinoma patients. The receptor was derived from a person between 40 and 79 years old with oral cavity squamous cell carcinoma. Sample: PBMCs, taken before nivolumab (anti-PD-1) treatment.

This CDR3 is CASSDGIGQFF. Here the CDR3 DNA reads TGTGCCAGCAGCGACGGGATCGGGCAGTTCTTC. The chain recombines TRBV9 with TRBJ2-1, with a possible D match to TRBD2 (5 bases). Trimming stripped 3 bases from V and 12 bases from J, with 10 bases between. The CDR3 consists of 11 residues. Germline V gene sequence: CDR1 SGDLS, CDR2 YYNGEE.